This T cell receptor (beta chain) was documented in a study of cytomegalovirus exposure and HLA in healthy donors. Nominally healthy donors provided the samples, though records likely missed some immune exposures. Trimming stripped 8 bases from V and 3 bases from J, with 16 bases between. The CDR3 totals 13 residues. CDR1 and CDR2 from the germline V gene are GTSNPN and SVGIG (reference sequence). The PCR used 60 Vbeta and 13 Jbeta primers. Profiled with immunoSEQ multiplex PCR; TCRdb holds only in-frame clones, not every one. This table holds around 120,000 clones, around four fifths found once. Input material: PBMCs. The chain has TRBV30 and TRBJ1-2; perhaps TRBD1 as D (5 bases). This TCR was sampled from a woman aged 40 to 50 in good health and CMV-seronegative. As DNA, the CDR3 is TGTGCCCGTGGGGGGGGAGTACACTATGGCTACACCTTC. Its protein is CARGGGVHYGYTF.